This T cell receptor beta chain was sequenced for a study of identical twins. The CDR3 is made up of 15 amino acids. V was clipped by 4 bases and J by 2 bases, with 13 bases between them. General study findings and limits: There was more out-of-frame TCR alpha sharing in monozygotic twins than models estimated. Conclusions rested on cross-sectional statistics rather than following the same donors.

TCRdb re-called the 5' RACE reads through MiXCR, storing one row per CDR3 protein. The sample contains approximately 630,000 distinct CDR3 sequences, about 7% of which appear only once. A word on this clonotype: Its antigen is not identified.

A further study also used this sample, focusing on yellow fever vaccine responses in identical twins.

The sequence was collected from a woman aged 18-29 years in good health. Sequenced input: PBMCs. This chain links TRBV12-3 or TRBV12-4 with TRBJ2-3; D may be TRBD1 (6 bases). CDR3 amino acids: CASSSWTENTDTQYF. The CDR3 nucleotides read TGTGCCAGCAGTTCTTGGACAGAAAACACAGATACGCAGTATTTT.